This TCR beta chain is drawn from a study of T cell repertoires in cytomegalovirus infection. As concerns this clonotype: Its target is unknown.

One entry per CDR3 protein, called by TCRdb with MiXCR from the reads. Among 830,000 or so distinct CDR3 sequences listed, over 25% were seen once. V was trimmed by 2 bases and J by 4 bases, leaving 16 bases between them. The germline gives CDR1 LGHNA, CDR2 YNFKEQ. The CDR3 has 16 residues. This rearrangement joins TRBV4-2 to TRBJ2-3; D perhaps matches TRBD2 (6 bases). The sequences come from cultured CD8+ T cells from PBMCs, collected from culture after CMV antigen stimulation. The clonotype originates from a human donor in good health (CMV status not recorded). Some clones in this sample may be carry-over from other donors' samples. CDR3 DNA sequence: TGTGCCAGCAGCCAAACCGGGGAGGTGGTCGCAGATACGCAGTATTTT. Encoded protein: CASSQTGEVVADTQYF.